The 3 T cell receptor beta chains reported below all come from one sample, sequenced in a study of cytomegalovirus exposure and HLA in healthy donors. The study ran its PCR with 60 Vbeta and 13 Jbeta primers. Clones were read by immunoSEQ multiplex PCR, and TCRdb kept only the in-frame ones, dropping some. Of more than 130,000 clones listed, roughly three quarters are singletons. Material: PBMCs. These receptors were obtained from a man in his late teens or twenties in good health and CMV-seronegative.

The chain employs TRBV11-3 and TRBJ2-7, with D possibly being TRBD1 (6 bases). The ends were cut back, 0 bases at V and 3 bases at J, with 12 bases in the middle. The germline CDR1 and CDR2 sequences are SGHNT and YENEEA. The CDR3 runs to 15 residues. As DNA, the CDR3 is TGTGCCAGCAGCTTAGAACAGGGAGTTCGCTACGAGCAGTACTTC. This codes for CASSLEQGVRYEQYF.

This sequence joins TRBV19 and TRBJ2-5; D possibly corresponds to TRBD2 (5 bases). Germline assignment: CDR1 LNHDA and CDR2 SQIVND (reference sequence). The CDR3 runs 15 residues. V was pared by 1 base and J by 4 bases, with 13 bases between. The CDR3 nucleotides read TGTGCCAGTAGTATAGCCAACGGGGTGGGAGAGACCCAGTACTTC. Residues: CASSIANGVGETQYF.

This chain joins TRBV5-6 and TRBJ2-1; TRBD2 is a possible D gene (5 bases). The V and J ends lost 3 bases and 5 bases respectively, with 6 bases between them. The CDR3 is 12 amino acids. Germline values: CDR1 SGHDT, CDR2 YYEEEE. The CDR3 DNA follows: TGTGCCAGCAGCTATAGCGACAATGAGCAGTTCTTC. It codes for CASSYSDNEQFF.